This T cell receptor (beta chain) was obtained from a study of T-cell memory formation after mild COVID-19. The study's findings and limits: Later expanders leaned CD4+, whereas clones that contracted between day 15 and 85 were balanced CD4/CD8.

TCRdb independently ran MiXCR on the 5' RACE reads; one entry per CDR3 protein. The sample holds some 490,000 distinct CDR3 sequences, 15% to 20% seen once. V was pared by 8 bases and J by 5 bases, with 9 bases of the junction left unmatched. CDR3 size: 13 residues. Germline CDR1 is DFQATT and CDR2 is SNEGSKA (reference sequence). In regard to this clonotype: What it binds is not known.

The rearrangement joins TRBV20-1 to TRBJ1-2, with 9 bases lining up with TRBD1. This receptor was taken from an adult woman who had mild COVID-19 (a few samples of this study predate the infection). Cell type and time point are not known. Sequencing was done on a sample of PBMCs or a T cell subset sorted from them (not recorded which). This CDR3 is CSTETGGRYGYTF. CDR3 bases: TGCAGTACCGAGACAGGGGGTAGATATGGCTACACCTTC.